A single sample is the source of the 11 T cell receptor beta chains below, sequenced in a study of blood T cells in healthy people across ages. PCR was performed a second time for about 7 to 12 cycles using a sample-barcoded 5' primer and a J-beta primer mix. TCRdb itself ran the 5' RACE reads through MiXCR, one entry per CDR3 protein. This sample has 1.2 million to 1.5 million distinct CDR3 sequences, with approximately 60% found just once. The sample taken for sequencing was blood. The receptors were gathered from a young man in good health.

The chain is built from TRBV21-1 and TRBJ2-2; the table names TRBD2, a call not compared with the DNA. TRBV21-1 is assigned pseudogene status. There are 17 residues in the CDR3. CDR3 amino acids: CASSPKRTPFWTGELFF. The CDR3 region has the DNA TGTGCCAGCTCCCCAAAAAGGACTCCCTTTTGGACCGGGGAGCTGTTTTTT.

A few counts support this clonotype. The chain links TRBV27 to TRBJ2-7; D remains ambiguous. There are 17 residues in the CDR3. Germline values: CDR1 MNHEY, CDR2 SMNVEV (reference sequence). Trimming removed 5 bases at V and 0 bases at J, with 20 bases between. CDR3 DNA sequence: TGTGCCAGCAGTCCAAACCCCACTCTCTTGAGCTCCTACGAGCAGTACTTC. Amino acid sequence: CASSPNPTLLSSYEQYF.

V and J are TRBV7-2 and TRBJ2-7; 8 bases are shared with TRBD2. Unmatched junction bases numbered 9, after V lost 0 bases and J lost 2 bases. In germline, CDR1 is SGHTA, CDR2 FQGNSA. This CDR3 is built from 17 residues. The CDR3 bases are TGTGCCAGCAGCTTAGCTTGGGGAGCGGGAGTCCCCTACGAGCAGTACTTC. Its protein product is CASSLAWGAGVPYEQYF.

This chain connects TRBV25-1 to TRBJ2-1, with TRBD2 as a possible D gene (5 bases). CDR3 length equals 13 residues. The germline V gene encodes CDR1 MGHDK and CDR2 SYGVNS. V was pared by 3 bases and J by 8 bases, with 11 bases between. CDR3: CASSDSSHHEQFF. The CDR3 DNA reads TGTGCCAGCAGTGACTCTAGCCACCATGAGCAGTTCTTC.

This chain joins TRBV4-1 and TRBJ2-7; D gene ambiguous. Germline CDR1 reads MGHRA; CDR2 reads YSYEKL. The CDR3 totals 18 residues. Deletions cut 4 bases from V and 1 base from J, with 23 bases between. The CDR3 protein is CASSPRPGRNLKSYEQYF. The CDR3 coding sequence is TGCGCCAGCAGCCCCCGCCCGGGTAGAAATCTTAAATCCTACGAGCAGTACTTC.

V is TRBV9 and J is TRBJ2-3; D gene uncertain. V was shortened by 1 base and J by 2 bases, with 17 bases between the two germline ends. There are 17 residues in the CDR3. Germline assignment: CDR1 SGDLS and CDR2 YYNGEE. The DNA of the CDR3 is TGTGCCAGCAGCGTAAATCCGGAAGTATCCCACACAGATACGCAGTATTTT. Protein sequence: CASSVNPEVSHTDTQYF.

This chain links TRBV29-1 with TRBJ2-3; D gene unclear. The V and J ends lost 3 bases and 1 base respectively, with 8 bases between them. The CDR3 sequence is 13 residues long. CDR1 is SQVTM, CDR2 ANQGSEA, per germline. The chain's CDR3 is CSVDPRRTDTQYF. CDR3 in DNA: TGCAGCGTTGACCCCAGACGCACAGATACGCAGTATTTT.

The rearrangement links TRBV27 to TRBJ2-6; D unclear. CDR3 length: 18 residues. The germline CDR1 and CDR2 sequences are MNHEY and SMNVEV (reference sequence). V lost 1 base and J lost 0, with 13 bases in between. The CDR3 here is CASSLLGSVSSGANVLTF. For the CDR3, the DNA is TGTGCCAGCAGTTTATTAGGGTCCGTTAGCTCTGGGGCCAACGTCCTGACTTTC.

The chain employs TRBV11-2 and TRBJ1-1; D perhaps matches TRBD1 (5 bases). The CDR3 has 13 residues. V was trimmed by 5 bases and J by 7 bases, leaving 14 bases between them. In germline, CDR1 is SGHAT, CDR2 FQNNGV. CDR3 residues: CASSLRGTFEAFF. The CDR3 nucleotides read TGTGCCAGCAGCCTCCGGGGCACCTTTGAAGCTTTCTTT. Looking up the rest from reference TRBV11-2 and TRBJ1-1 gives the full variable domain: EAGVAQSPRYKIIEKRQSVAFWCNPISGHATLYWYQQILGQGPKLLIQFQNNGVVDDSQLPKDRFSAERLKGVDSTLKIQPAKLEDSAVYLCASSLRGTFEAFFGQGTRLTVV.

This clonotype was detected only a few times. CDR3 nucleotides: TGTGCCAGCAGCTCCCCCCGGGACAGGGAATCGAACACTGAAGCTTTCTTT. It specifies CASSSPRDRESNTEAFF. V gene TRBV7-9 combines with J gene TRBJ1-1, with TRBD1 matching 9 bases. CDR1 SEHNR and CDR2 FQNEAQ come from the germline V gene (reference sequence). With V trimmed by 4 bases and J by 1 base, 10 bases remained unmatched. The CDR3 runs 17 residues.

The gene calls are TRBV10-3 and TRBJ2-3; no definite D call. CDR3 size: 15 residues. The V gene's germline CDR1 is ENHRY and CDR2 SYGVKD. V was clipped by 6 bases and J by 2 bases, with 15 bases between them. CDR3 region: CAIRRTESITDTQYF. The CDR3 DNA follows: TGTGCCATCAGACGGACGGAATCCATCACAGATACGCAGTATTTT.